This T cell receptor beta chain derives from a study of shared clonotypes between healthy human individuals. This clone was recorded only once. Its antigen remains unidentified. The protocol was immunoSEQ multiplex PCR, while the TCRdb copy is restricted to in-frame clones and leaves out a portion. The sample includes millions of clones, 85% to 95% seen only once; the top ten take about 0.13%. The CDR3 spans 15 residues. Trimming stripped 2 bases from V and 3 bases from J, with 13 bases between. Germline lookup yields CDR1 KGHSH and CDR2 LQKENI. The study's findings and limits: The four-donor shared clonotypes exceeded non-shared clonotypes in generation probability, with non-shared ones scoring lower. Naive subsets, compared against memory subsets, generally had larger estimated richness values.

The TCR originated in a man younger than 35 in good health. The chain carries TRBV18 and TRBJ1-2; D is possibly TRBD1 (5 bases). Specimen: naive CD4+ T cells sorted from blood. Subset meaning: CD45RA+ positively selected. CDR3 nucleotides: TGTGCCAGCTCACCAAGTGTTTCGGGGGACTATGGCTACACCTTC. The encoded protein is CASSPSVSGDYGYTF.